Listed below are T cell receptor beta chains from one sample, sequenced in a study of cytomegalovirus exposure and HLA in healthy donors. The repertoire was sequenced with immunoSEQ multiplex PCR; TCRdb's copy has only in-frame clones and lacks some. The sample yields approximately 110,000 clones, approximately 80% seen once. The source material was PBMCs. The receptor source for this set is a man aged 35 to 55 in good health and CMV-seronegative. Each CDR3 is given with its conserved first and last residue. The D gene is left open where the match is weak. Clone size is shown for a subset of rows, as once, few, many or a class of expanded clone.

J gene: TRBJ2-7
D gene: .
clone size: .
V gene: TRBV7-3
CDR3 DNA: TGTGCCAGCAGCCCCAATCAGGGGTCCTACGAGCAGTACTTC
CDR3 protein: CASSPNQGSYEQYF

J gene: TRBJ1-1
D gene: TRBD1
clone size: .
V gene: TRBV6-6
CDR3 DNA: TGTGCCAGCAGTTATACCTCCGGACAGGTTATAATGTTAGCTTTCTTT
CDR3 protein: CASSYTSGQVIMLAFF

J gene: TRBJ2-1
D gene: TRBD2
clone size: .
V gene: TRBV27
CDR3 DNA: TGTGCCAGCAGTTTCGGGACTAGCACGTACAATGAGCAGTTCTTC
CDR3 protein: CASSFGTSTYNEQFF

J gene: TRBJ2-3
D gene: .
clone size: .
V gene: TRBV11-2
CDR3 DNA: TGTGCCAGCAGCTTAACCGGGGGTAGCACAGATACGCAGTATTTT
CDR3 protein: CASSLTGGSTDTQYF

J gene: TRBJ1-1
D gene: .
clone size: few
V gene: TRBV9
CDR3 DNA: TGTGCCAGCAGCCCGGGGGGGGACACTGAAGCTTTCTTT
CDR3 protein: CASSPGGDTEAFF

J gene: TRBJ1-5
D gene: .
clone size: .
V gene: TRBV28
CDR3 DNA: TGTGCCAGCAGTCCTAGGACCTCAGGGCTTGGGCCCCAGCATTTT
CDR3 protein: CASSPRTSGLGPQHF

J gene: TRBJ1-3
D gene: TRBD1
clone size: .
V gene: TRBV19
CDR3 DNA: TGTGCCAGTAGTATAGTGGACAGGAACTCTGGAAACACCATATATTTT
CDR3 protein: CASSIVDRNSGNTIYF

J gene: TRBJ1-1
D gene: .
clone size: .
V gene: TRBV5-1
CDR3 DNA: TGCGCCAGCAGCTTCGGTCAGGGGTTGAACACTGAAGCTTTCTTT
CDR3 protein: CASSFGQGLNTEAFF

J gene: TRBJ2-7
D gene: .
clone size: .
V gene: TRBV19
CDR3 DNA: TGTGCCAGTAGAGGAGCGAACTCCTACGAGCAGTACTTC
CDR3 protein: CASRGANSYEQYF

J gene: TRBJ2-5
D gene: TRBD1
clone size: .
V gene: TRBV19
CDR3 DNA: TGTGCCAGTAGTATAGTTAGGGACAGTCAAAGTTCCCAGTACTTC
CDR3 protein: CASSIVRDSQSSQYF

J gene: TRBJ2-3
D gene: .
clone size: .
V gene: TRBV6-1
CDR3 DNA: TGTGCCAGCAGTAACCGACAGCCTAGCACAGATACGCAGTATTTT
CDR3 protein: CASSNRQPSTDTQYF

J gene: TRBJ1-5
D gene: .
clone size: once
V gene: TRBV2
CDR3 DNA: TGTGCCAGCATCGGGGAAGCCTTCTCGAATCAGCCCCAGCATTTT
CDR3 protein: CASIGEAFSNQPQHF

J gene: TRBJ1-6
D gene: .
clone size: .
V gene: TRBV13
CDR3 DNA: TGTGCCAGCAGTTTCGGGACAAGTAATTCACCCCTCCACTTT
CDR3 protein: CASSFGTSNSPLHF

J gene: TRBJ2-2
D gene: .
clone size: .
V gene: TRBV5-1
CDR3 DNA: TGCGCCAGCAGCTTGGGGGATTATGAGGGCACCGGGGAGCTGTTTTTT
CDR3 protein: CASSLGDYEGTGELFF

J gene: TRBJ1-1
D gene: .
clone size: .
V gene: TRBV7-9
CDR3 DNA: TGTGCCAGCAGCTCCCCAGCGGAAAACACTGAAGCTTTCTTT
CDR3 protein: CASSSPAENTEAFF

J gene: TRBJ2-2
D gene: .
clone size: .
V gene: TRBV5-5
CDR3 DNA: TGTGCCAGCAGCTTGGCCGGGACCGGGGAGCTGTTTTTT
CDR3 protein: CASSLAGTGELFF

J gene: TRBJ2-7
D gene: TRBD2
clone size: .
V gene: TRBV28
CDR3 DNA: TGTGCCAGCAAAAAAGCGGGGGGCTCCTACGAGCAGTACTTC
CDR3 protein: CASKKAGGSYEQYF

J gene: TRBJ1-4
D gene: .
clone size: .
V gene: TRBV15
CDR3 DNA: TGTGCCACCAGCAAACAGCCAACTAATGAAAAACTGTTTTTT
CDR3 protein: CATSKQPTNEKLFF

J gene: TRBJ1-4
D gene: TRBD1
clone size: .
V gene: TRBV6-5
CDR3 DNA: TGTGCCAGCAGTGGGACAGGGGTGATTAATGAAAAACTGTTTTTT
CDR3 protein: CASSGTGVINEKLFF

J gene: TRBJ2-7
D gene: TRBD1
clone size: .
V gene: TRBV7-9
CDR3 DNA: TGTGCCAGCAGCACAAGAGGCGGGACAGGGGGCGGCGAGCAGTACTTC
CDR3 protein: CASSTRGGTGGGEQYF

J gene: TRBJ2-7
D gene: .
clone size: .
V gene: TRBV7-8
CDR3 DNA: TGTGCCAGCAGCTTAGCTTCCAGGGACGAGCAGTACTTC
CDR3 protein: CASSLASRDEQYF

J gene: TRBJ2-7
D gene: .
clone size: .
V gene: TRBV27
CDR3 DNA: TGTGCCAGCAGTCCCAGGGTAACCTCCTACGAGCAGTACTTC
CDR3 protein: CASSPRVTSYEQYF

J gene: TRBJ1-5
D gene: .
clone size: few
V gene: TRBV7-3
CDR3 DNA: TGTGCCAGCAGCTTAAAACGCGACAGTCCCCAGCATTTT
CDR3 protein: CASSLKRDSPQHF

J gene: TRBJ2-5
D gene: .
clone size: .
V gene: TRBV11-3
CDR3 DNA: TGTGCCAGCAGCTTAGCGTCAGGGGTGGGCCAAGAGACCCAGTACTTC
CDR3 protein: CASSLASGVGQETQYF

J gene: TRBJ2-1
D gene: .
clone size: .
V gene: TRBV29-1
CDR3 DNA: TGCAGCGTTCGCGCCCAGGGGGGAGGCCAATGGGAGCAGTTCTTC
CDR3 protein: CSVRAQGGGQWEQFF

J gene: TRBJ2-3
D gene: .
clone size: few
V gene: TRBV30
CDR3 DNA: TGTGCCTGGAGTGGGGGGGGCCGGGGTACGCAGTATTTT
CDR3 protein: CAWSGGGRGTQYF

J gene: TRBJ1-5
D gene: .
clone size: .
V gene: TRBV6-5
CDR3 DNA: TGTGCCAGCAGCCTGGACAGAAATAGCAATCAGCCCCAGCATTTT
CDR3 protein: CASSLDRNSNQPQHF

J gene: TRBJ1-4
D gene: .
clone size: .
V gene: TRBV7-8
CDR3 DNA: TGTGCCAGCAGCTTGCGGGGGCGAGGGGAAAAACTGTTTTTT
CDR3 protein: CASSLRGRGEKLFF

J gene: TRBJ2-3
D gene: .
clone size: once
V gene: TRBV6-4
CDR3 DNA: TGTGCCAGCAGTAAGGAGGGAAGCACAGATACGCAGTATTTT
CDR3 protein: CASSKEGSTDTQYF

J gene: TRBJ2-2
D gene: .
clone size: .
V gene: TRBV27
CDR3 DNA: TGTGCCAGCAGTTTACCGAGGATGGTAGGAGGGTACACCGGGGAGCTGTTTTTT
CDR3 protein: CASSLPRMVGGYTGELFF

J gene: TRBJ2-1
D gene: TRBD1
clone size: .
V gene: TRBV4-3
CDR3 DNA: TGCGCCAGCAGCCTCCAAGGGGGCGATGAGCAGTTCTTC
CDR3 protein: CASSLQGGDEQFF

J gene: TRBJ1-6
D gene: .
clone size: once
V gene: TRBV7-9
CDR3 DNA: TGTGCCAGTAGCGCGACAGCTCTGAGCTCCTATAATTCACCCCTCCACTTT
CDR3 protein: CASSATALSSYNSPLHF

J gene: TRBJ2-5
D gene: TRBD2
clone size: .
V gene: TRBV7-2
CDR3 DNA: TGTGCCAGCAGCACATTTAGCGGGGGGGGAGAGACCCAGTACTTC
CDR3 protein: CASSTFSGGGETQYF

J gene: TRBJ1-1
D gene: .
clone size: .
V gene: TRBV7-3
CDR3 DNA: TGTGCCAGCAGCTTAATAGGGAACGGGAAAGCTTTCTTT
CDR3 protein: CASSLIGNGKAFF

J gene: TRBJ2-7
D gene: TRBD1
clone size: .
V gene: TRBV4-1
CDR3 DNA: TGCGCCAGCAGCCAAGATAATGGACAGGGGTACGAGCAGTACTTC
CDR3 protein: CASSQDNGQGYEQYF

J gene: TRBJ1-4
D gene: .
clone size: few
V gene: TRBV5-1
CDR3 DNA: TGCGCCAGCAGCGGAGTAGCGGCCGGGGAAAAACTGTTTTTT
CDR3 protein: CASSGVAAGEKLFF

J gene: TRBJ1-1
D gene: .
clone size: .
V gene: TRBV4-1
CDR3 DNA: TGCGCCAGCAGCCAGGGCCGGGACATGAACACTGAAGCTTTCTTT
CDR3 protein: CASSQGRDMNTEAFF

J gene: TRBJ1-2
D gene: .
clone size: .
V gene: TRBV21-1
CDR3 DNA: TGTGCCAGCAGCAACCCTACTTATGAGGGGGACAACTATGGCTACACCTTC
CDR3 protein: CASSNPTYEGDNYGYTF

J gene: TRBJ1-3
D gene: .
clone size: .
V gene: TRBV5-1
CDR3 DNA: TGCGCCAGCAGCTCTTTCGGGTCGAGTGGAAACACCATATATTTT
CDR3 protein: CASSSFGSSGNTIYF

J gene: TRBJ2-7
D gene: TRBD2
clone size: .
V gene: TRBV28
CDR3 DNA: TGTGCCAGCAGTTTATCGGCTAGCGGGGGGGCAGTCGAGCAGTACTTC
CDR3 protein: CASSLSASGGAVEQYF

J gene: TRBJ2-1
D gene: .
clone size: .
V gene: TRBV7-8
CDR3 DNA: TGTGCCAGCGACCCAACTAGTCGTGCCTACAATGAGCAGTTCTTC
CDR3 protein: CASDPTSRAYNEQFF

J gene: TRBJ2-3
D gene: TRBD1
clone size: .
V gene: TRBV27
CDR3 DNA: TGTGCCAGCAGGCGGACAGGGCCGGATCCTACAGATACGCAGTATTTT
CDR3 protein: CASRRTGPDPTDTQYF

J gene: TRBJ1-3
D gene: .
clone size: once
V gene: TRBV5-6
CDR3 DNA: TGTGCCAGCAGCTTGGACTTCTCCTCTGGAAACACCATATATTTT
CDR3 protein: CASSLDFSSGNTIYF

J gene: TRBJ1-5
D gene: .
clone size: .
V gene: TRBV5-4
CDR3 DNA: TGTGCCAGCAGCTTGGACCCGTACTCGGAGCCCCAGCATTTT
CDR3 protein: CASSLDPYSEPQHF

J gene: TRBJ1-2
D gene: .
clone size: .
V gene: TRBV25-1
CDR3 DNA: TGTGCCAGCAGTGGTCAGGGTTGGACTAACTATGGCTACACCTTC
CDR3 protein: CASSGQGWTNYGYTF

J gene: TRBJ1-1
D gene: .
clone size: .
V gene: TRBV19
CDR3 DNA: TGTGCCAGTACTGCTGGGGGCTTGGGGGTGAGCACTGAAGCTTTCTTT
CDR3 protein: CASTAGGLGVSTEAFF

J gene: TRBJ2-1
D gene: TRBD2
clone size: few
V gene: TRBV4-2
CDR3 DNA: TGTGCCAGCAGCCAAACTAGCGGGACCTACAATGAGCAGTTCTTC
CDR3 protein: CASSQTSGTYNEQFF

J gene: TRBJ1-1
D gene: .
clone size: .
V gene: TRBV19
CDR3 DNA: TGTGCCAGTATGTTGCCTCAGGGAGGCACTGAAGCTTTCTTT
CDR3 protein: CASMLPQGGTEAFF

J gene: TRBJ2-3
D gene: .
clone size: .
V gene: TRBV7-9
CDR3 DNA: TGTGCCAGCAGCCCAGACGGGGGGACAGGAGGAATCCTTTTT
CDR3 protein: CASSPDGGTGGILF

J gene: TRBJ2-5
D gene: TRBD1
clone size: .
V gene: TRBV6-1
CDR3 DNA: TGTGCCAGCAGATTCCAGGGGGTGGAGACCCAGTACTTC
CDR3 protein: CASRFQGVETQYF

J gene: TRBJ2-7
D gene: .
clone size: .
V gene: TRBV2
CDR3 DNA: TGTGCCAGCTTAGGACTAGAGGGGGCCTACGAGCAGTACTTC
CDR3 protein: CASLGLEGAYEQYF

J gene: TRBJ2-3
D gene: TRBD2
clone size: .
V gene: TRBV7-9
CDR3 DNA: TGTTCCAGCAGCTTAGGAAGCGGGGGGGGCCGTACAGATACGCAGTATTTT
CDR3 protein: CSSSLGSGGGRTDTQYF

J gene: TRBJ2-7
D gene: .
clone size: .
V gene: TRBV11-2
CDR3 DNA: TGTGCCAGCAGCTTTCTCTCGGGTTACGAGCAGTACTTC
CDR3 protein: CASSFLSGYEQYF

J gene: TRBJ2-6
D gene: .
clone size: .
V gene: TRBV7-9
CDR3 DNA: TGTGCCAGCAGTACAACTAGGAGCCGAAACTCTGGGGCCAACGTCCTGACTTTC
CDR3 protein: CASSTTRSRNSGANVLTF

J gene: TRBJ1-5
D gene: .
clone size: few
V gene: TRBV6-5
CDR3 DNA: TGTGCCAGCAGCCTAGATAGCAATCAGCCCCAGCATTTT
CDR3 protein: CASSLDSNQPQHF

J gene: TRBJ1-1
D gene: .
clone size: .
V gene: TRBV6-5
CDR3 DNA: TGTGCCAGCAGTTACTCGACATTGAACACTGAAGCTTTCTTT
CDR3 protein: CASSYSTLNTEAFF

J gene: TRBJ2-1
D gene: TRBD2
clone size: .
V gene: TRBV7-9
CDR3 DNA: TGTGCCAGCAGCTCGGGGGGCAATGAGCAGTTCTTC
CDR3 protein: CASSSGGNEQFF

J gene: TRBJ1-1
D gene: .
clone size: few
V gene: TRBV7-9
CDR3 DNA: TGTGCCAGCAGCTTAGGTCGCAGGGTGGGGACTGAAGCTTTCTTT
CDR3 protein: CASSLGRRVGTEAFF

J gene: TRBJ1-3
D gene: .
clone size: .
V gene: TRBV4-3
CDR3 DNA: TGCGCCAGCAGCCAACATTACCAGGGCTCTGGAAACACCATATATTTT
CDR3 protein: CASSQHYQGSGNTIYF

J gene: TRBJ2-5
D gene: TRBD1
clone size: .
V gene: TRBV6-5
CDR3 DNA: TGTGCCAGCAGACGGACAGGGGGCCGGGAGGAGACCCAGTACTTC
CDR3 protein: CASRRTGGREETQYF